A single T cell receptor beta chain is shown here with its context. Its target is unknown. The sample comes from a study of cytomegalovirus exposure and HLA in healthy donors. Study-wide findings and caveats: The study put 150 to 200 TCR beta chains on its list as cytomegalovirus-associated.

CDR3 length: 14 amino acids. Per the germline V gene, CDR1 is LNHDA and CDR2 is SQIVND (reference sequence). V lost 5 bases, J lost 5 bases, and 15 bases lay in between. The data were produced by immunoSEQ multiplex PCR, yet TCRdb's version contains in-frame clones alone and is incomplete. The repertoire holds 220,000 or so clones, with around nine tenths as singletons. The sequence came from a woman between 18 and 30 years old in good health and CMV-seronegative. This chain links TRBV19 with TRBJ2-5; possibly TRBD2 for D (6 bases). The sequenced material came from PBMCs. In nucleotides, the CDR3 is TGTGCCAGTAGTCCTGATCCGGGGGAGGAGACCCAGTACTTC. This encodes CASSPDPGEETQYF.